What follows are 22 T cell receptor beta chains derived from one specimen sequenced in a study of T cells in Graves' hyperthyroidism and ophthalmopathy. Template material for amplifying TCR beta CDR3 regions consisted of RNA transcripts. A first-round RT-PCR of the TCR CDR3 used the HTBI primer set. TCRdb reanalysed the multiplex PCR reads using MiXCR and keeps one entry per CDR3 protein. The sample consists of more than 95,000 distinct CDR3 sequences, over 45% of them appearing once. Source material: blood. These receptor sequences come from a man in his forties with Graves' hyperthyroidism.

This rearrangement joins TRBV20-1 to TRBJ1-4, with D hard to call. Germline loops: CDR1 DFQATT, CDR2 SNEGSKA (reference sequence). The CDR3 is 13 amino acids. V was trimmed by 1 base and J by 2 bases, leaving 5 bases between them. The CDR3 region has the DNA TGCAGTGCTAGAGTCCCTACTAATGAAAAACTGTTTTTT. The encoded protein is CSARVPTNEKLFF.

V and J are TRBV19 and TRBJ1-1, with D possibly TRBD1 on 6 matching bases. This CDR3 contains 15 residues. Germline CDR1 LNHDA, CDR2 SQIVND (reference sequence). The V end lost 2 bases, the J end lost 4 bases, and 14 bases lay between the germline ends. CDR3 loop: CASSIKGTSSTEAFF. CDR3 DNA sequence: TGTGCCAGTAGTATAAAGGGGACATCGAGCACTGAAGCTTTCTTT.

The V gene is TRBV24-1, the J gene TRBJ2-1; 14 bases match TRBD2. V trimming: 9 bases; J trimming: 8 bases; junction bases outside the gene matches: 5. Germline CDR1 and CDR2: KGHDR and SFDVKD. The CDR3 runs to 14 residues. In DNA, the CDR3 is TGTGCCACCGGGACTAGCGGGAGTTACGATGAGCAGTTCTTC. Translating gives CATGTSGSYDEQFF.

The CDR3 reads CSARSVTGLGTEAFF. The CDR3 DNA is TGCAGTGCTAGGAGCGTGACAGGGTTGGGGACTGAAGCTTTCTTT. This chain connects TRBV20-1 to TRBJ1-1; 7 nucleotides line up with TRBD1. CDR1 DFQATT and CDR2 SNEGSKA come from the germline V gene (reference sequence). J was trimmed by 5 bases and V by 3 bases; bases with no gene match: 12. The CDR3 runs 15 residues.

This clonotype has ten or more counts. V and J are TRBV2 and TRBJ2-7; D is possibly TRBD2 (6 bases). The length of the CDR3 is 12 residues. With 7 bases removed from V and 8 bases from J, the gap between germline ends came to 15 bases. Germline V gene lookup returns CDR1 SNHLY and CDR2 FYNNEI. CDR3 region: CASTRDSRQQYF. In DNA form, the CDR3 reads TGTGCCAGCACCCGGGACTCCCGTCAGCAGTACTTC.

A single count supports this clonotype. V gene TRBV5-1 combines with J gene TRBJ2-1, with 9 positions matching TRBD1. This CDR3 contains 14 residues. Germline V gives CDR1 SGHRS, CDR2 YFSETQ. Trimming removed 4 bases from V and 6 bases from J; junction bases left unmatched: 5. The CDR3 reads CASSPGDRVNEQFF. The CDR3 DNA is TGCGCCAGCAGCCCCGGGGACAGGGTCAATGAGCAGTTCTTC. The variable domain in full, with the rest retrieved from reference TRBV5-1 and TRBJ2-1, is KAGVTQTPRYLIKTRGQQVTLSCSPISGHRSVSWYQQTPGQGLQFLFEYFSETQRNKGNFPGRFSGRQFSNSRSEMNVSTLELGDSALYLCASSPGDRVNEQFFGPGTRLTVL.

This clonotype was seen many times. The gene calls are TRBV24-1 and TRBJ1-2; D might be TRBD1 (6 bases). The CDR3 has 14 residues. V dropped 4 bases and J dropped 2 bases, with 10 bases sitting between them. Germline loops: CDR1 KGHDR, CDR2 SFDVKD. The CDR3 spells CATSESGTNYGYTF. The CDR3 DNA follows: TGTGCCACCAGTGAGTCCGGGACAAACTATGGCTACACCTTC.

In its sample, this clonotype was seen many times. This chain joins TRBV6-4 and TRBJ2-3; the D gene is possibly TRBD2 (5 bases). The CDR3 totals 13 residues. From germline, CDR1 is MRHNA and CDR2 SNTAGT. Between the trimmed V and J ends, which lost 3 bases and 1 base, there was a span of 5 bases. The CDR3 sequence: CASSERGTDTQYF. In nucleotides, the CDR3 is TGTGCCAGCAGTGAGCGGGGCACAGATACGCAGTATTTT.

The chain couples TRBV10-3 to TRBJ2-5; 7 bases match TRBD2. The CDR3 contains 15 residues. V shed 2 bases, J shed 1 base, and the junction held 4 bases outside the gene matches. Germline values: CDR1 ENHRY, CDR2 SYGVKD. Here the CDR3 reads CAISEPGLGQETQYF. The CDR3 DNA follows: TGTGCCATCAGTGAGCCCGGACTAGGCCAAGAGACCCAGTACTTC.

This clonotype was seen at least ten times. The V gene is TRBV27, the J gene TRBJ2-6, with D hard to call. Trimming took off 6 bases at V and 3 bases at J, with 6 bases between the two ends. The CDR3 length is 13 residues. Germline V gives CDR1 MNHEY, CDR2 SMNVEV (reference sequence). CDR3 amino acids: CASRPNGANVLTF. The CDR3 nucleotides are TGTGCCAGCAGACCTAATGGGGCCAACGTCCTGACTTTC.

This clonotype was seen ten or more times. The V gene is TRBV7-2, the J gene TRBJ1-5; D unresolved. V was shortened by 1 base and J by 5 bases, with 12 bases between the two germline ends. CDR3 length: 15 amino acids. CDR1 is SGHTA, CDR2 FQGNSA, per germline. The CDR3 loop reads CASSLGSGTYQPQHF. The CDR3 DNA reads TGTGCCAGCAGCTTAGGGTCAGGTACATATCAGCCCCAGCATTTT.

V usage is TRBV7-3 and J usage is TRBJ1-2; weak D call: TRBD1 (5 bases). Germline assignment: CDR1 SGHTA and CDR2 FQGTGA. Trimming shortened V by 5 bases and J by 3 bases, and 13 bases separated the two germline ends. This CDR3 is built from 14 residues. The CDR3: CASSEGPGYYGYTF. CDR3 sequence (DNA): TGTGCCAGCAGCGAGGGGCCCGGATACTATGGCTACACCTTC.

The chain is built from TRBV20-1 and TRBJ1-2, with D possibly matching TRBD1 (5 bases). V lost 3 bases and J lost 6, with 8 bases in between. Germline CDR1 DFQATT, CDR2 SNEGSKA (reference sequence). The CDR3 is 11 amino acids. CDR3 protein: CSARGTDGYTF. The DNA for the CDR3 is TGCAGTGCTAGGGGGACGGATGGCTACACCTTC.

At least ten counts were recorded for this clonotype. V usage is TRBV4-1 and J usage is TRBJ2-5; D is unresolved. This CDR3 region has 13 residues. V lost 4 bases and J 4 bases, leaving 10 bases between the germline ends. Germline V gene lookup returns CDR1 MGHRA and CDR2 YSYEKL. The CDR3 bases are TGCGCCAGCAGCCGAAGGTGGGGAGAGACCCAGTACTTC. This codes for CASSRRWGETQYF.

Comment on this clonotype: This may arise from a read error, as a much more abundant clone is one base away. The V and J genes are TRBV5-1 and TRBJ1-3; possible D gene TRBD1, 6 bases. Germline CDR1 SGHRS, CDR2 YFSETQ. This CDR3 spans 15 amino acids. Here the CDR3 DNA reads TGCGCCAGCACCCTAGGGGGACTTTCTGGAAGCACCATATATTTT. As protein: CASTLGGLSGSTIYF.

Many counts were recorded for this clonotype. The chain combines TRBV18 with TRBJ1-2, with D unclear. V was shortened by 3 bases and J by 3 bases, with 8 bases between the two germline ends. CDR3 length equals 13 residues. CDR1 is KGHSH and CDR2 is LQKENI in the germline V gene. The CDR3 DNA follows: TGTGCCAGCTCACCGTCGGAGGACTATGGCTACACCTTC. This translates into CASSPSEDYGYTF. Filled out from reference TRBV18 and TRBJ1-2, the complete variable domain reads NAGVMQNPRHLVRRRGQEARLRCSPMKGHSHVYWYRQLPEEGLKFMVYLQKENIIDESGMPKERFSAEFPKEGPSILRIQQVVRGDSAAYFCASSPSEDYGYTFGSGTRLTVV.

J is TRBJ1-2 and V is TRBV19; a weak D match, TRBD1 (5 bases). The CDR3 length is 13 residues. V lost 3 bases and J 7 bases, leaving 12 bases between the germline ends. Germline V CDR1 and CDR2: LNHDA, SQIVND (reference sequence). CDR3 DNA: TGTGCCAGTAGTATTGCAGGGCGGGGTGGCTACACCTTC. This sequence encodes CASSIAGRGGYTF.

The V gene is TRBV7-9, the J gene TRBJ1-2; 7 bases map to TRBD1. Germline V gene sequence: CDR1 SEHNR, CDR2 FQNEAQ (reference sequence). The trim removed 4 bases at V and 2 bases at J, leaving 10 bases unmatched. The CDR3 is 16 residues long. This chain's CDR3 is CASSSAEVQGNYGYTF. CDR3 coding DNA: TGTGCCAGCAGCTCTGCAGAGGTACAGGGGAACTATGGCTACACCTTC.

This clonotype was counted ten times or more. The J gene is TRBJ1-3, the V gene TRBV6-4, with D tentatively TRBD1 (6 bases). Per the germline V gene, CDR1 is MRHNA and CDR2 is SNTAGT. V was pared by 6 bases and J by 1 base, with 10 bases between. This CDR3 is 14 amino acids long. CDR3 bases: TGTGCCAGCAGGGACAGACATTCTGGAAACACCATATATTTT. It encodes CASRDRHSGNTIYF.

V usage is TRBV9 and J usage is TRBJ2-3; 13 bases are shared with TRBD2. In germline, CDR1 is SGDLS, CDR2 YYNGEE. This CDR3 contains 17 residues. V lost 3 bases and J lost 0; bases outside the gene matches: 4. CDR3 coding DNA: TGTGCCAGCAGCGCGTGGACTAGCGGGAGTAGCACAGATACGCAGTATTTT. Translating gives CASSAWTSGSSTDTQYF.

The count of this clonotype is one. This sequence joins TRBV12-3 or TRBV12-4 and TRBJ2-2; no definite D call. Trimming pared 2 bases from V and 7 bases from J, leaving 8 bases between. This CDR3 is built from 13 residues. This chain's CDR3 is CASSLWGSGELFF. The DNA for the CDR3 is TGTGCCAGCAGTTTATGGGGTAGCGGGGAGCTGTTTTTT.

The genes are TRBV30 and TRBJ2-3; D might be TRBD2 (6 bases). The CDR3 spans 15 residues. V was shortened by 1 base and J by 6 bases, with 17 bases between the two germline ends. CDR1 is GTSNPN, CDR2 SVGIG, per germline (reference sequence). CDR3 residues: CAWSALLAGPDTQYF. The CDR3 bases are TGTGCCTGGAGTGCCCTACTAGCCGGGCCGGATACGCAGTATTTT.